This T cell receptor beta chain originates from a study of type 1 and type 2 diabetes patients. Study information: CD4+ or CD8+ T cells were positively selected from PBMCs with microbeads.

To note about this clonotype: Its matching antigen is unknown.

Notes on the study in general: In type 2 diabetes, highly-expanded CD4+ clones took a median roughly 3.8% of reads. Some HECs seen only in T1D might also appear in more T2D or control samples.

Germline V gene sequence: CDR1 MDHEN, CDR2 SYDVKM. V gave up 5 bases and J gave up 0 bases; unmatched junction bases: 6. This CDR3 region has 15 residues. PCR was run on genomic DNA. Amplification of the beta chain CDR3 used 30 forward and 13 reverse multiplex primers. TCRdb analysed the multiplex PCR reads with MiXCR anew, one entry per CDR3 protein. This table has 250,000 to 300,000 distinct CDR3 sequences, around 50% appearing once. Sequencing was carried out using peripheral blood mononuclear cells (PBMCs). The receptor was isolated from a man aged 18 to 29 with type 2 diabetes. The rearrangement links TRBV28 to TRBJ1-1; 7 bases fit TRBD1. For the CDR3, the DNA is TGTGCCAGCAGTCCGGCGGACAGGCTGAACACTGAAGCTTTCTTT. Its translation is CASSPADRLNTEAFF. The full variable domain, with the rest looked up from reference TRBV28 and TRBJ1-1, is DVKVTQSSRYLVKRTGEKVFLECVQDMDHENMFWYRQDPGLGLRLIYFSYDVKMKEKGDIPEGYSVSREKKERFSLILESASTNQTSMYLCASSPADRLNTEAFFGQGTRLTVV.